Below, one T cell receptor (beta chain) is given with its context. Its antigen is not known. The data were taken from a study of radiation and T cells in renal cell carcinoma. The study's findings and limits: From baseline, blood top tumor clonotypes peaked at 2 weeks post-radiation. No pretreatment tumor biopsies were available for baseline clonotypes.

This sample's time point: blood 4 weeks post-SBRT, at nephrectomy. Treatment of the sample: 15 Gy SBRT to primary tumor, nephrectomy 4 weeks later. Nephrectomy followed 15 Gy stereotactic body radiation by 4 weeks. The protocol was immunoSEQ multiplex PCR, while the TCRdb copy is restricted to in-frame clones and leaves out a portion. The sample consists of 120,000 to 150,000 clones, less than 90% of them appearing once. The sequence came from a woman between 50 and 59 years old with renal cell carcinoma. The source was blood, collected from a patient whose treatment included radiotherapy and nephrectomy.

The CDR3 bases are TGTGCCAGCAGTAGGGTCGGGGATGGCTACACCTTC. Translation: CASSRVGDGYTF. The chain links TRBV5-5 to TRBJ1-2; D unclear. Germline assignment: CDR1 SGHKS and CDR2 YYEKEE (reference sequence). V shed 5 bases and J shed 6 bases, with 11 bases lying between them. The CDR3 spans 12 residues. Looking up the rest from reference TRBV5-5 and TRBJ1-2 gives the full variable domain: DAGVTQSPTHLIKTRGQQVTLRCSPISGHKSVSWYQQVLGQGPQFIFQYYEKEERGRGNFPDRFSARQFPNYSSELNVNALLLGDSALYLCASSRVGDGYTFGSGTRLTVV.